A selection of T cell receptor beta chains follows, all from one sample in a study of radiotherapy plus CTLA-4 blockade in lung cancer. Here immunoSEQ multiplex PCR was the method, and the copy in TCRdb shows in-frame clones only, minus some. The profile shows 90,000 to 130,000 clones, about 80% of them singletons. Sequences were derived from peripheral blood, sampled from a patient treated with radiotherapy plus ipilimumab. The receptor source for this set is a human donor with non-small cell lung cancer that progressed on radiotherapy plus ipilimumab. Some clones in this sample may be carry-over from other donors' samples. Both conserved end residues are part of each CDR3. The order of the fields is J gene, clone size, V gene, D gene, CDR3 protein, CDR3 DNA. D genes are given only for firm matches. Clone size is not always given. Where it is, it says once, few, many or a class for expanded clones.

J gene: TRBJ1-4; clone size: NA; V gene: TRBV29-1; D gene: TRBD1; CDR3 protein: CSVAGQGNEKLFF; CDR3 DNA: TGCAGCGTCGCGGGACAGGGTAATGAAAAACTGTTTTTT
J gene: TRBJ2-3; clone size: NA; V gene: TRBV2; D gene: NA; CDR3 protein: CASSEGRSLGDTQYF; CDR3 DNA: TGTGCCAGCAGTGAGGGCAGATCATTAGGAGATACGCAGTATTTT
J gene: TRBJ2-3; clone size: NA; V gene: TRBV11-3; D gene: TRBD2; CDR3 protein: CASSLGTSGGPADTQYF; CDR3 DNA: TGTGCCAGCAGCTTAGGGACTAGCGGGGGCCCGGCAGATACGCAGTATTTT
J gene: TRBJ1-2; clone size: NA; V gene: TRBV7-3; D gene: NA; CDR3 protein: CASSLGLYGYTF; CDR3 DNA: TGTGCCAGCAGCTTAGGTCTTTACGGCTACACCTTC
J gene: TRBJ2-1; clone size: NA; V gene: TRBV6-1; D gene: TRBD1; CDR3 protein: CASSEEGQGRGSNEQFF; CDR3 DNA: TGTGCCAGCAGTGAGGAGGGACAGGGGAGAGGCAGCAATGAGCAGTTCTTC
J gene: TRBJ1-5; clone size: NA; V gene: TRBV9; D gene: TRBD1; CDR3 protein: CASSGTGEGQPQHF; CDR3 DNA: TGTGCCAGCAGCGGGACAGGGGAGGGTCAGCCCCAGCATTTT
J gene: TRBJ2-3; clone size: NA; V gene: TRBV5-1; D gene: NA; CDR3 protein: CASSRDTDTQYF; CDR3 DNA: TGCGCCAGCAGTCGGGACACAGATACGCAGTATTTT
J gene: TRBJ1-5; clone size: NA; V gene: TRBV4-1; D gene: NA; CDR3 protein: CASSQVSPGQNSNQPQHF; CDR3 DNA: TGCGCCAGCAGCCAAGTCTCTCCGGGCCAGAATAGCAATCAGCCCCAGCATTTT
J gene: TRBJ1-4; clone size: NA; V gene: TRBV30; D gene: NA; CDR3 protein: CAWSVGQANEKLFF; CDR3 DNA: TGTGCCTGGAGTGTAGGGCAAGCTAATGAAAAACTGTTTTTT
J gene: TRBJ1-5; clone size: NA; V gene: TRBV19; D gene: NA; CDR3 protein: CASSIMVGSNQPQHF; CDR3 DNA: TGTGCCAGTAGTATTATGGTCGGTAGCAATCAGCCCCAGCATTTT
J gene: TRBJ2-7; clone size: NA; V gene: TRBV2; D gene: TRBD2; CDR3 protein: CASSKNWGSRTSGYEQYF; CDR3 DNA: TGTGCCAGCAGTAAAAATTGGGGGTCGAGGACTAGCGGCTACGAGCAGTACTTC
J gene: TRBJ2-3; clone size: NA; V gene: TRBV7-3; D gene: TRBD2; CDR3 protein: CASSPQRGRTDTQYF; CDR3 DNA: TGTGCCAGCAGCCCACAGCGGGGCCGCACAGATACGCAGTATTTT
J gene: TRBJ2-5; clone size: NA; V gene: TRBV6-5; D gene: NA; CDR3 protein: CASSYLRRGQTQYF; CDR3 DNA: TGTGCCAGCAGTTATTTGCGCAGGGGACAGACCCAGTACTTC
J gene: TRBJ1-2; clone size: NA; V gene: TRBV6-1; D gene: TRBD1; CDR3 protein: CASSELDRGSLRYTF; CDR3 DNA: TGTGCCAGCAGCGAATTAGACAGGGGATCGTTGCGCTACACCTTC
J gene: TRBJ1-2; clone size: once; V gene: TRBV5-4; D gene: NA; CDR3 protein: CASSSPPLGNYGYTF; CDR3 DNA: TGTGCCAGCAGCTCGCCCCCTCTGGGGAATTATGGCTACACCTTC
J gene: TRBJ2-7; clone size: NA; V gene: TRBV6-5; D gene: NA; CDR3 protein: CATTRQGVYEQYF; CDR3 DNA: TGTGCCACCACGAGGCAGGGCGTTTACGAGCAGTACTTC
J gene: TRBJ1-4; clone size: once; V gene: TRBV28; D gene: TRBD1; CDR3 protein: CASSLPGGYNEKLFF; CDR3 DNA: TGTGCCAGCAGTTTACCAGGGGGGTATAATGAAAAACTGTTTTTT
J gene: TRBJ1-2; clone size: NA; V gene: TRBV6-6; D gene: TRBD1; CDR3 protein: CASSYGGQDYGYTF; CDR3 DNA: TGTGCCAGCAGTTACGGGGGACAGGACTATGGCTACACCTTC
J gene: TRBJ2-1; clone size: NA; V gene: TRBV7-9; D gene: NA; CDR3 protein: CASSFDLSTYNEQFF; CDR3 DNA: TGTGCCAGCAGCTTTGACTTAAGTACCTACAATGAGCAGTTCTTC
J gene: TRBJ2-3; clone size: NA; V gene: TRBV6-5; D gene: TRBD1; CDR3 protein: CASSYSRTGSDTQYF; CDR3 DNA: TGTGCCAGCAGTTACTCACGGACAGGTTCAGATACGCAGTATTTT
J gene: TRBJ1-6; clone size: NA; V gene: TRBV5-1; D gene: NA; CDR3 protein: CASSLVGGSSYNSPLHF; CDR3 DNA: TGCGCCAGCAGCTTGGTTGGGGGAAGCTCCTATAATTCACCCCTCCACTTT
J gene: TRBJ1-6; clone size: NA; V gene: TRBV13; D gene: TRBD1; CDR3 protein: CASADTGDNSPLHF; CDR3 DNA: TGTGCCAGCGCGGACACAGGGGATAATTCACCCCTCCACTTT
J gene: TRBJ2-2; clone size: NA; V gene: TRBV25-1; D gene: TRBD2; CDR3 protein: CATGLAGAHSGELFF; CDR3 DNA: TGTGCCACGGGGCTAGCGGGGGCCCATTCCGGGGAGCTGTTTTTT
J gene: TRBJ2-2; clone size: once; V gene: TRBV5-5; D gene: NA; CDR3 protein: CASSLDPGVWSGELFF; CDR3 DNA: TGTGCCAGCAGCTTGGATCCGGGGGTATGGTCCGGGGAGCTGTTTTTT
J gene: TRBJ1-1; clone size: NA; V gene: TRBV14; D gene: NA; CDR3 protein: CASSPRFSWVEMVNTEAFF; CDR3 DNA: TGTGCCAGCAGCCCACGATTCAGCTGGGTTGAGATGGTGAACACTGAAGCTTTCTTT
J gene: TRBJ2-5; clone size: NA; V gene: TRBV5-1; D gene: NA; CDR3 protein: CASSSLPRGSQETQYF; CDR3 DNA: TGCGCCAGCAGCTCACTACCCAGGGGATCACAAGAGACCCAGTACTTC
J gene: TRBJ1-6; clone size: NA; V gene: TRBV6-6; D gene: NA; CDR3 protein: CASSYWEGRAPLHF; CDR3 DNA: TGTGCCAGCAGTTACTGGGAGGGCCGGGCGCCCCTCCACTTT
J gene: TRBJ2-7; clone size: NA; V gene: TRBV30; D gene: NA; CDR3 protein: CACLSGSLAGEQYF; CDR3 DNA: TGTGCCTGTCTGTCCGGCTCCTTGGCTGGCGAGCAGTACTTC
J gene: TRBJ1-1; clone size: NA; V gene: TRBV5-1; D gene: NA; CDR3 protein: CASSLLQQNTEAFF; CDR3 DNA: TGCGCCAGCAGCTTGCTTCAGCAGAACACTGAAGCTTTCTTT